Each of the 8 T cell receptor beta chains below was sequenced from the same sample in a study of blood T cell repertoires in COVID-19. Produced via immunoSEQ multiplex PCR; TCRdb's table is partial and in-frame only. Among about 120,000 clones, around 81% were seen once, and the ten largest hold approximately 2.4%. The sample taken for sequencing was peripheral blood. These receptors all come from a man aged 65 to 85 with acute or convalescent COVID-19.

The rearrangement links TRBV19 to TRBJ2-2; 8 bases are shared with TRBD1. V lost 4 bases to trimming and J lost 4 bases; unmatched junction nucleotides: 11. The CDR3 loop spans 17 amino acids. CDR1 and CDR2 (germline): LNHDA, SQIVND (reference sequence). The CDR3 DNA reads TGTGCCAGTAGTAGGACCCCCGGGACAGGCGGCACCGGGGAGCTGTTTTTT. Its protein product is CASSRTPGTGGTGELFF.

V usage is TRBV5-6 and J usage is TRBJ2-5, with 7 bases matching TRBD1. The CDR3 is 14 amino acids. V gave up 4 bases and J gave up 1 base; unmatched junction bases: 4. Germline values: CDR1 SGHDT, CDR2 YYEEEE. CDR3 sequence: CASSMTGSQETQYF. The CDR3 region has the DNA TGTGCCAGCAGCATGACAGGGTCCCAAGAGACCCAGTACTTC.

V and J are TRBV5-1 and TRBJ1-1, with a possible D match to TRBD1 (6 bases). Germline values: CDR1 SGHRS, CDR2 YFSETQ. V lost 7 bases, J lost 4 bases, and 14 bases lay in between. This CDR3 is built from 13 residues. The CDR3 loop reads CASFGQPGTEAFF. In DNA form, the CDR3 reads TGCGCCAGCTTTGGACAGCCGGGCACTGAAGCTTTCTTT.

This chain uses TRBV7-8 with TRBJ1-1; no reliable D call. Germline values: CDR1 SGHVS, CDR2 FQNEAQ. The CDR3 is 15 residues long. V shed 1 base and J shed 1 base, with 10 bases lying between them. The CDR3 loop reads CASSLGAGKNTEAFF. The CDR3 DNA reads as TGTGCCAGCAGCTTAGGGGCGGGAAAGAACACTGAAGCTTTCTTT.

There are many counts of this clone. This chain uses TRBV6-6 with TRBJ1-1; possible D gene TRBD1, 5 bases. V was trimmed by 2 bases and J by 6 bases, leaving 10 bases between them. The CDR3 covers 13 residues. Germline CDR1 and CDR2: MNHNY and SVGAGI (reference sequence). The CDR3 loop is CASSYVRVSEAFF. The CDR3 DNA reads as TGTGCCAGCAGTTACGTCAGGGTATCTGAAGCTTTCTTT.

This chain uses TRBV7-2 with TRBJ2-3, with D possibly matching TRBD1 (6 bases). The germline gives CDR1 SGHTA, CDR2 FQGNSA. V shed 5 bases and J shed 2 bases, with 20 bases lying between them. The CDR3 totals 17 residues. The CDR3: CASSPPQGQPHTDTQYF. The CDR3 DNA is TGTGCCAGCAGCCCACCCCAGGGACAACCCCACACAGATACGCAGTATTTT.

The chain employs TRBV5-1 and TRBJ1-2; 8 positions match TRBD1. The CDR3 covers 13 residues. Germline V gives CDR1 SGHRS, CDR2 YFSETQ. The J segment lost 9 bases and the V segment lost 0 bases, leaving 4 bases of the junction unmatched. CDR3 loop: CASSLDGQGSYTF. The CDR3 region has the DNA TGCGCCAGCAGCTTGGACGGACAGGGAAGCTACACCTTC.

The CDR3 protein is CASSKVVDRGAFF. CDR3 bases: TGTGCCAGCAGCAAAGTGGTCGACCGGGGAGCTTTCTTT. V usage is TRBV21-1 and J usage is TRBJ1-1. TRBV21-1 is flagged as a pseudogene. CDR3 size: 13 residues.